This T cell receptor (beta chain) was observed in a study of control samples from healthy donors and cancer patients. CDR3 length: 14 residues. The V gene end was trimmed by 2 bases and the J gene end by 4 bases; junction bases not matched to a gene: 3. Per germline, CDR1 KGHSH and CDR2 LQKENI. TCRdb keeps only in-frame clones here, not all; method: immunoSEQ multiplex PCR. The table records 150,000 to 200,000 clones, approximately 92% of them present only once. The gene calls are TRBV18 and TRBJ1-2, with 8 bases aligning to TRBD1. Sequencing was carried out using blood. The TCR sequence derives from a man aged 18 to 29 in good health. This chain's CDR3 is CASSPAGGGYGYTF. CDR3 DNA sequence: TGTGCCAGCTCACCAGCAGGGGGCGGCTATGGCTACACCTTC.